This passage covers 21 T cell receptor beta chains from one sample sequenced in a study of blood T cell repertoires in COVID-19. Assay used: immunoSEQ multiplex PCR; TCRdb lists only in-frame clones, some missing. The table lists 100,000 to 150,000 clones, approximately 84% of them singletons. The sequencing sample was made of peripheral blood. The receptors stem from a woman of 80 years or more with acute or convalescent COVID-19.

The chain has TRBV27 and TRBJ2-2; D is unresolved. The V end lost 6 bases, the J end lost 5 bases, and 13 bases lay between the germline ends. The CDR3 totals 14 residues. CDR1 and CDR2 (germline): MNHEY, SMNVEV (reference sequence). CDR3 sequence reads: CASSRAWSTGELFF. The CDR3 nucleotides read TGTGCCAGCAGCCGCGCCTGGTCTACCGGGGAGCTGTTTTTT.

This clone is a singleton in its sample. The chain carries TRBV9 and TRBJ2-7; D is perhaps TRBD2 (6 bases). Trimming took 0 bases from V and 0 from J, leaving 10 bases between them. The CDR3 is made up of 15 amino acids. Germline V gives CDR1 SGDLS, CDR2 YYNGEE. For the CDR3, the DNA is TGTGCCAGCAGCGTAGGAGGAGGGATCTCCTACGAGCAGTACTTC. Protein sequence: CASSVGGGISYEQYF.

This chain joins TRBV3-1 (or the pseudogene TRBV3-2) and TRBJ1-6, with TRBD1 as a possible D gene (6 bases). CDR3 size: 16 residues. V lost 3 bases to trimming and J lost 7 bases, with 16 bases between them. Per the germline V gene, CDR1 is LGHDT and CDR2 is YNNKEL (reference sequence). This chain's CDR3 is CASSHARGARNSPLHF. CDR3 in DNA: TGTGCCAGCAGCCACGCACGGGGGGCGCGGAATTCACCCCTCCACTTT.

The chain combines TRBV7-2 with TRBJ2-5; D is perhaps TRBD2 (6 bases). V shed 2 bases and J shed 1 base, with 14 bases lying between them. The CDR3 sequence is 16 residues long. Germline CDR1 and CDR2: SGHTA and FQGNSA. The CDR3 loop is CASSLSPGRTQETQYF. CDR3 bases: TGTGCCAGCAGCTTAAGCCCAGGGAGGACCCAAGAGACCCAGTACTTC.

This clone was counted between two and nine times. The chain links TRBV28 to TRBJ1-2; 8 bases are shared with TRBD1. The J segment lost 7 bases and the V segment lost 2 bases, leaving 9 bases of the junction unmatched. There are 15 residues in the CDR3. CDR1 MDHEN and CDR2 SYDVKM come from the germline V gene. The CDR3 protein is CASSLPQGELGGYTF. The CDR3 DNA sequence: TGTGCCAGCAGTTTACCACAGGGGGAGTTAGGTGGCTACACCTTC.

Here the CDR3 reads CATSSQGTAEKLFF. CDR3 bases: TGTGCCACCAGCTCTCAAGGAACAGCCGAAAAACTGTTTTTT. V gene TRBV15 combines with J gene TRBJ1-4; D not resolved. Germline loops: CDR1 LNHNV, CDR2 YYDKDF (reference sequence). The germline V and J ends were trimmed by 5 bases and 8 bases, with 15 bases remaining between them. The CDR3 length is 14 residues. Based on the CDR3 plus reference TRBV15 and TRBJ1-4, the full variable domain is DAMVIQNPRYQVTQFGKPVTLSCSQTLNHNVMYWYQQKSSQAPKLLFHYYDKDFNNEADTPDNFQSRRPNTSFCFLDIRSPGLGDTAMYLCATSSQGTAEKLFFGSGTQLSVL.

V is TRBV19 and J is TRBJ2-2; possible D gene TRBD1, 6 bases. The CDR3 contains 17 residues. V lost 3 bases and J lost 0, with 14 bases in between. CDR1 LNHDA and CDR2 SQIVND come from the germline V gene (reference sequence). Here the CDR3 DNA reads TGTGCCAGTAGTATCTCACAGGGTATCCCGAACACCGGGGAGCTGTTTTTT. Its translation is CASSISQGIPNTGELFF.

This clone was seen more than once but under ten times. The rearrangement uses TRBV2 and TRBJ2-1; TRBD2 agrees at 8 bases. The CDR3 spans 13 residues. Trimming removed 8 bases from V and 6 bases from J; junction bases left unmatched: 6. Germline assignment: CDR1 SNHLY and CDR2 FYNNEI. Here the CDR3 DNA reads TGTGCCAGCGGCAAGCGGGAGTCCAATGAGCAGTTCTTC. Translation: CASGKRESNEQFF.

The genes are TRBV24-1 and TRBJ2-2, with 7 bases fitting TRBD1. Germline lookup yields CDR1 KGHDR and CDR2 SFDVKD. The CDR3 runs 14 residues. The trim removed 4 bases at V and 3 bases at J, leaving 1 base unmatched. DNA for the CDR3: TGTGCCACCAGTGAAACAGGGGACACCGGGGAGCTGTTTTTT. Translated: CATSETGDTGELFF.

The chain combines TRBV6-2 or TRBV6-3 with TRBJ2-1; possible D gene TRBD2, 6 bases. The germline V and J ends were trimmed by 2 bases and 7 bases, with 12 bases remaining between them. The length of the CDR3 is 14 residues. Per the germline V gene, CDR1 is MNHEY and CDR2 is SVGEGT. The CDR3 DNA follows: TGTGCCAGCAGTTACCCGGGGGTGGGGAATGAGCAGTTCTTC. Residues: CASSYPGVGNEQFF.

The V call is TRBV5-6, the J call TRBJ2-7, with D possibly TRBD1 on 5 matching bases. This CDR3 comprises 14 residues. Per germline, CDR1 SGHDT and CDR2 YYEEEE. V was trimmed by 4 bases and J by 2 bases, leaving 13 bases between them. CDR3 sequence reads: CASSPQGAAYEQYF. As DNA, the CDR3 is TGTGCCAGCAGCCCGCAGGGCGCAGCCTACGAGCAGTACTTC.

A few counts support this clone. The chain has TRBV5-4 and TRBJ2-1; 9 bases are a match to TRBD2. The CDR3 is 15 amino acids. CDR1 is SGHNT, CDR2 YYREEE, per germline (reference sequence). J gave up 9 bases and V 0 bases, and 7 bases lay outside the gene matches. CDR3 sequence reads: CASSLDGTSWAEQFF. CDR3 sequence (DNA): TGTGCCAGCAGCTTGGATGGGACTAGCTGGGCTGAGCAGTTCTTC.

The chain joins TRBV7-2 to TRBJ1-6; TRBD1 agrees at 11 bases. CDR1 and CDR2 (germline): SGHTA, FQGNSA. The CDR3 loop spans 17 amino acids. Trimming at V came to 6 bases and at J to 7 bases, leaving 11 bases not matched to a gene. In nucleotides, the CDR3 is TGTGCCAGCAGATCCGGGACAGGGGGTTGGTTGAATTCACCCCTCCACTTT. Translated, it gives CASRSGTGGWLNSPLHF.

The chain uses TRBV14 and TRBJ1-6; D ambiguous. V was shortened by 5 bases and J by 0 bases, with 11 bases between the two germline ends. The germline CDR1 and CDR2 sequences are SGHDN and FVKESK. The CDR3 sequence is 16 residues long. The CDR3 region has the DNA TGTGCCAGCAGCGAGACGGGAAGCTCCTATAATTCACCCCTCCACTTT. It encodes CASSETGSSYNSPLHF.

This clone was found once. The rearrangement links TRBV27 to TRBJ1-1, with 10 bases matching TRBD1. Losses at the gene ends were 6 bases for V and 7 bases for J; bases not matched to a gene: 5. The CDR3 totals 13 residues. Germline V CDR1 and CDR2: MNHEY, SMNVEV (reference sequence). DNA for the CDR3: TGTGCCAGCAGAAGACAGGGGGCGGTTGAAGCTTTCTTT. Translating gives CASRRQGAVEAFF.

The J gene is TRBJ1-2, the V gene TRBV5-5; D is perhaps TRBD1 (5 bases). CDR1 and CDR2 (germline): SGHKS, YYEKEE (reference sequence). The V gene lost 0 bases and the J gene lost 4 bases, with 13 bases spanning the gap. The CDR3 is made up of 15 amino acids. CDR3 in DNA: TGTGCCAGCAGCTTGGGCGCAATCCAGGGCTATGGCTACACCTTC. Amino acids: CASSLGAIQGYGYTF.

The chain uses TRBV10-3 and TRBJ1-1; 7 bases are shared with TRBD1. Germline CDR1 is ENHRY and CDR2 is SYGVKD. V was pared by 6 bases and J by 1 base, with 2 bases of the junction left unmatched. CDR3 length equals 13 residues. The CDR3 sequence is CAISRTGNTEAFF. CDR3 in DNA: TGTGCCATCAGCAGGACAGGGAACACTGAAGCTTTCTTT.

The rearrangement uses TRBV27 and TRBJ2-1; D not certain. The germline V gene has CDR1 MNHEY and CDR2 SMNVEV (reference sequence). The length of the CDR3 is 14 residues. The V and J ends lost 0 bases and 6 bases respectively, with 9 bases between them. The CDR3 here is CASSLSSGINEQFF. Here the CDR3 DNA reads TGTGCCAGCAGTTTATCATCAGGAATCAATGAGCAGTTCTTC.

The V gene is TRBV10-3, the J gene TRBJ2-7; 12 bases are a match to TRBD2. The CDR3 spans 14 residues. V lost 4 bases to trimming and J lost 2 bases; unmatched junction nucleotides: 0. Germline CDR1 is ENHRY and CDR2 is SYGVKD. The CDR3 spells CAISGLAGAYEQYF. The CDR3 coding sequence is TGTGCCATCAGTGGACTAGCGGGAGCCTACGAGCAGTACTTC.

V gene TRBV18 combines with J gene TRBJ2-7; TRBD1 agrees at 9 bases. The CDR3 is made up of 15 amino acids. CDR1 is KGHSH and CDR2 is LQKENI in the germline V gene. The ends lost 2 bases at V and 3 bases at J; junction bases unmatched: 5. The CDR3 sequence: CASSPAGTGSYEQYF. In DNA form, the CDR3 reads TGTGCCAGCTCACCAGCCGGGACAGGGAGCTACGAGCAGTACTTC.

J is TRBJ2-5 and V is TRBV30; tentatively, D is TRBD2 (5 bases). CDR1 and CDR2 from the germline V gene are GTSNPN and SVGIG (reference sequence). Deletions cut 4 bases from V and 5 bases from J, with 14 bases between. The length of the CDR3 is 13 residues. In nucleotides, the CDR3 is TGTGCCTGGAATCGTCGACGCGGGGAGACCCAGTACTTC. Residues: CAWNRRRGETQYF.